One and the same sample provided the 26 T cell receptor beta chains below, sequenced in a study of regulatory T cells in long-lasting Graves disease. Arm-PCR of CDR3 regions and iRepertoire HTBI primers were used to build TCR beta libraries. TCRdb redid the calling of the multiplex PCR reads with MiXCR, one entry per CDR3 protein. This sample carries 300,000 to 500,000 distinct CDR3 sequences, 20% of them seen once, and the ten largest clones take less than 25%. Sample time point: persistent/refractory GD, antithyroid drugs over 5 years with positive TRAb. The authors made the TCR library using RNA they extracted from PBMCs. The sample here was peripheral blood mononuclear cells (PBMCs), taken when the disease was refractory, from a patient treated with antithyroid drugs. The source is a female donor with Graves disease.

This clonotype was recorded many times. The chain employs TRBV20-1 and TRBJ2-7; the match to TRBD2 covers 7 bases. V shed 7 bases, J shed 7 bases, and the junction held 13 bases outside the gene matches. CDR3 length: 13 amino acids. Germline V gene data show CDR1 as DFQATT and CDR2 as SNEGSKA (reference sequence). This CDR3 is CSGVGGSSKEQYF. The CDR3 nucleotides read TGCAGTGGCGTAGGCGGGAGTTCAAAAGAGCAGTACTTC.

V is TRBV27 and J is TRBJ2-1, with 8 bases fitting TRBD2. Germline loops: CDR1 MNHEY, CDR2 SMNVEV (reference sequence). The CDR3 extends over 15 amino acids. V trimming: 2 bases; J trimming: 9 bases; junction bases outside the gene matches: 9. The CDR3 sequence is CASSLPRAGAFEQFF. The CDR3, as DNA: TGTGCCAGCAGTTTACCCAGAGCGGGAGCCTTTGAGCAGTTCTTC.

The V gene is TRBV24-1, the J gene TRBJ1-5; no clear D gene. The germline gives CDR1 KGHDR, CDR2 SFDVKD. Trimming cost V 5 bases and J 0 bases, with 10 bases left between them. There are 15 residues in the CDR3. Here the CDR3 reads CATSGPTYSNQPQHF. Here the CDR3 DNA reads TGTGCCACCAGTGGCCCCACTTATAGCAATCAGCCCCAGCATTTT.

There are a few counts of this clonotype. The rearrangement joins TRBV30 to TRBJ2-7, with 10 bases aligning to TRBD1. CDR3 length: 14 residues. Unmatched junction bases numbered 1, after V lost 0 bases and J lost 2 bases. Per germline, CDR1 GTSNPN and CDR2 SVGIG (reference sequence). The DNA of the CDR3 is TGTGCCTGGAGTGTCGGGACAGGGGCCTACGAGCAGTACTTC. Amino acids: CAWSVGTGAYEQYF.

The chain employs TRBV29-1 and TRBJ2-5; 10 nucleotides agree with TRBD1. V was clipped by 7 bases and J by 4 bases; unmatched bases: 3. Germline CDR1 reads SQVTM; CDR2 reads ANQGSEA. The CDR3 is 12 residues long. The CDR3 sequence: CSGGQGGETQYF. The CDR3 DNA is TGCAGCGGCGGACAGGGGGGAGAGACCCAGTACTTC. Together with reference TRBV29-1 and TRBJ2-5, the CDR3 gives the full variable domain: SAVISQKPSRDICQRGTSLTIQCQVDSQVTMMFWYRQQPGQSLTLIATANQGSEATYESGFVIDKFPISRPNLTFSTLTVSNMSPEDSSIYLCSGGQGGETQYFGPGTRLLVL.

There are a few counts of this clonotype. The chain uses TRBV2 and TRBJ1-1; 9 bases line up with TRBD1. Germline CDR1 and CDR2: SNHLY and FYNNEI. The CDR3 has 14 residues. The junction had 6 bases not matched to a gene; V was cut back by 4 bases and J by 6 bases. The CDR3 protein is CASSGGTGSPEAFF. Here the CDR3 DNA reads TGTGCCAGCAGTGGTGGGACAGGGTCTCCTGAAGCTTTCTTT.

The sample holds many counts of this clonotype. V is TRBV12-3 or TRBV12-4 and J is TRBJ1-1; tentative D call: TRBD1 (5 bases). The CDR3 extends over 14 amino acids. V was clipped by 2 bases and J by 0 bases, with 7 bases between them. CDR3 loop: CASSLTTVNTEAFF. In nucleotides, the CDR3 is TGTGCCAGCAGTTTAACGACAGTGAACACTGAAGCTTTCTTT.

Only a few counts were recorded for this clonotype. This chain links TRBV2 with TRBJ1-2; the D is unclear. CDR3 size: 8 residues. V lost 6 bases, J lost 11 bases, and 4 bases lay in between. Germline CDR1 reads SNHLY; CDR2 reads FYNNEI. For the CDR3, the DNA is TGTGCCAGCAGCTTATACACCTTC. It yields the protein CASSLYTF. The whole variable domain, filled in from reference TRBV2 and TRBJ1-2, reads EPEVTQTPSHQVTQMGQEVILRCVPISNHLYFYWYRQILGQKVEFLVSFYNNEISEKSEIFDDQFSVERPDGSNFTLKIRSTKLEDSAMYFCASSLYTFGSGTRLTVV.

This clonotype was recorded many times. This chain uses TRBV6-5 with TRBJ2-7; 9 nucleotides line up with TRBD2. Looked up from germline, CDR1 is MNHEY and CDR2 is SVGAGI. The CDR3 sequence is 15 residues long. Unmatched junction bases numbered 7, after V lost 2 bases and J lost 5 bases. CDR3: CASSYGGTSSHEQYF. The CDR3 DNA is TGTGCCAGCAGTTACGGCGGGACTAGCAGTCACGAGCAGTACTTC.

The rearrangement links TRBV15 to TRBJ1-4; D unclear. Trimming stripped 0 bases from V and 4 bases from J, with 9 bases between. Germline CDR1 is LNHNV and CDR2 is YYDKDF (reference sequence). This CDR3 is 15 amino acids long. CDR3 bases: TGTGCCACCAGCAGAGATACGGAGATTAATGAAAAACTGTTTTTT. Its translation: CATSRDTEINEKLFF.

This clonotype has at least ten counts. The chain carries TRBV30 and TRBJ1-2; 8 nucleotides line up with TRBD1. Germline V gene sequence: CDR1 GTSNPN, CDR2 SVGIG (reference sequence). V lost 2 bases to trimming and J lost 6 bases; unmatched junction nucleotides: 8. The CDR3 has 14 residues. The CDR3 DNA follows: TGTGCCTGGAGTAGCGGACAGGGAACGAATGGCTACACCTTC. This encodes CAWSSGQGTNGYTF.

This clonotype was seen at least ten times. This chain joins TRBV20-1 and TRBJ2-6; the D is unclear. CDR3 size: 17 residues. V gave up 0 bases and J gave up 1 base, with 13 bases separating them. Germline V gives CDR1 DFQATT, CDR2 SNEGSKA (reference sequence). The CDR3 spells CSARDLHSPSGANVLTF. The DNA for the CDR3 is TGCAGTGCTAGAGACCTCCATAGTCCTTCTGGGGCCAACGTCCTGACTTTC.

This clonotype was observed at least ten times. The chain recombines TRBV13 with TRBJ1-1, with unresolved D. Trimming removed 4 bases from V and 4 bases from J, with 13 bases in between. Looked up from germline, CDR1 is PRHDT and CDR2 is FYEKMQ (reference sequence). This CDR3 contains 14 residues. The CDR3 loop reads CASSYHGRLTEAFF. The CDR3, as DNA: TGTGCCAGCAGCTATCACGGGCGTCTCACTGAAGCTTTCTTT.

This clonotype was seen only a few times. The V call is TRBV29-1, the J call TRBJ1-1; D remains ambiguous. Trimming cost V 4 bases and J 5 bases, with 8 bases left between them. Germline V CDR1 and CDR2: SQVTM, ANQGSEA. This CDR3 spans 11 amino acids. CDR3 in DNA: TGCAGCGTTGCCTCTGGGACTGAAGCTTTCTTT. This encodes CSVASGTEAFF.

This clonotype showed up just once. The genes are TRBV5-1 and TRBJ2-1; 15 bases align to TRBD2. The CDR3 totals 17 residues. Unmatched junction bases numbered 8, after V lost 3 bases and J lost 7 bases. Germline CDR1 SGHRS, CDR2 YFSETQ. DNA of the CDR3: TGCGCCAGCAGCTCCGGACTAGCGGGAGGGCCTTGGAATGAGCAGTTCTTC. Protein product: CASSSGLAGGPWNEQFF.

The chain recombines TRBV18 with TRBJ2-5, with 10 bases aligning to TRBD2. CDR3 size: 16 residues. Germline CDR1 reads KGHSH; CDR2 reads LQKENI. V lost 3 bases and J lost 5; bases outside the gene matches: 9. The CDR3 loop is CASSPSRAGGSETQYF. CDR3 nucleotide sequence: TGTGCCAGCTCACCCTCGCGAGCGGGAGGGTCGGAGACCCAGTACTTC.

The rearrangement joins TRBV29-1 to TRBJ2-1, with no clear D. V lost 8 bases and J lost 7, with 9 bases in between. Germline lookup yields CDR1 SQVTM and CDR2 ANQGSEA. The CDR3 runs to 10 residues. CDR3 in amino acids: CSTSRNEQFF. The CDR3 coding sequence is TGCAGCACTTCCAGGAATGAGCAGTTCTTC.

This clonotype was counted many times. This chain connects TRBV7-3 to TRBJ2-7; D is perhaps TRBD2 (6 bases). The V end lost 2 bases, the J end lost 6 bases, and 8 bases lay between the germline ends. The germline V gene encodes CDR1 SGHTA and CDR2 FQGTGA. This CDR3 is 12 amino acids long. In nucleotides, the CDR3 is TGTGCCAGCAGCTTAGGAGGGGTCGAGCAGTACTTC. Translated: CASSLGGVEQYF.

This clonotype was detected once. This rearrangement joins TRBV12-3 or TRBV12-4 to TRBJ1-1; maybe TRBD1 (5 bases). The ends were cut back, 6 bases at V and 11 bases at J, with 22 bases in the middle. The CDR3 contains 14 residues. The CDR3 sequence is CASSQPSPGLVAFF. The DNA for the CDR3 is TGTGCCAGCAGCCAACCTAGCCCGGGACTCGTGGCTTTCTTT.

In this sample, this clonotype turned up many times. This rearrangement joins TRBV30 to TRBJ1-1; D is possibly TRBD1 (6 bases). The CDR3 extends over 12 amino acids. Germline CDR1 reads GTSNPN; CDR2 reads SVGIG (reference sequence). V lost 8 bases and J 4 bases, leaving 14 bases between the germline ends. CDR3 sequence: CAGGARSTEAFF. The CDR3 DNA follows: TGTGCCGGGGGGGCGCGTAGCACTGAAGCTTTCTTT.

This clonotype was picked up many times. This sequence joins TRBV28 and TRBJ2-5, with D tentatively TRBD1 or TRBD2 (5 bases each). The CDR3 runs to 16 residues. Germline V gives CDR1 MDHEN, CDR2 SYDVKM. Between the trimmed V and J ends, which lost 5 bases and 4 bases, there was a span of 20 bases. The CDR3 nucleotides read TGTGCCAGCAGTAGGGGCTTTGGGGGACCGCGAGAGACCCAGTACTTC. It codes for CASSRGFGGPRETQYF.

This clonotype appeared a few times. The chain recombines TRBV29-1 with TRBJ1-1; possibly TRBD1 for D (5 bases). The germline CDR1 and CDR2 sequences are SQVTM and ANQGSEA. This CDR3 is built from 11 residues. V was trimmed by 4 bases and J by 6 bases, leaving 9 bases between them. In nucleotides, the CDR3 is TGCAGCGTTGTACGAGGGGCTGAAGCTTTCTTT. This codes for CSVVRGAEAFF. The full variable domain, with the rest looked up from reference TRBV29-1 and TRBJ1-1, is SAVISQKPSRDICQRGTSLTIQCQVDSQVTMMFWYRQQPGQSLTLIATANQGSEATYESGFVIDKFPISRPNLTFSTLTVSNMSPEDSSIYLCSVVRGAEAFFGQGTRLTVV.

Notes on this clonotype: One junction end does not reproduce the germline sequence, and a read error may be involved. The genes are TRBV19 and TRBJ2-2, with D possibly being TRBD1 (5 bases). This CDR3 is built from 12 residues. Germline-derived CDR1 and CDR2 are LNHDA and SQIVND (reference sequence). The CDR3 is CVSSIGAGELFF. The CDR3 bases are TGTGTCAGTAGTATAGGGGCCGGGGAGCTGTTTTTT. Full variable domain (outside the CDR3, taken from reference TRBV19 and TRBJ2-2): DGGITQSPKYLFRKEGQNVTLSCEQNLNHDAMYWYRQDPGQGLRLIYYSQIVNDFQKGDIAEGYSVSREKKESFPLTVTSAQKNPTAFYLCVSSIGAGELFFGEGSRLTVL.

V usage is TRBV19 and J usage is TRBJ2-7; 7 bases line up with TRBD1. This CDR3 is built from 13 residues. CDR1 and CDR2 (germline): LNHDA, SQIVND (reference sequence). The J segment lost 3 bases and the V segment lost 3 bases, leaving 2 bases of the junction unmatched. The CDR3 here is CASSIRDSYEQYF. For the CDR3, the DNA is TGTGCCAGTAGTATCCGGGACAGCTACGAGCAGTACTTC.

This chain joins TRBV28 and TRBJ2-1; 11 positions match TRBD2. Unmatched junction bases numbered 12, after V lost 3 bases and J lost 5 bases. Germline-derived CDR1 and CDR2 are MDHEN and SYDVKM. The CDR3 has 18 residues. As DNA, the CDR3 is TGTGCCAGCAGTTTTTTGACTAGCGGGATTTTGAGACACAATGAGCAGTTCTTC. It codes for CASSFLTSGILRHNEQFF.

Only a few counts were recorded for this clonotype. The gene calls are TRBV5-1 and TRBJ1-3, with 10 nucleotides matching TRBD1. Unmatched junction bases numbered 3, after V lost 5 bases and J lost 1 base. There are 15 residues in the CDR3. Germline loops: CDR1 SGHRS, CDR2 YFSETQ. The DNA of the CDR3 is TGCGCCAGCAGAAGGGACAGGGGTTCTGGAAACACCATATATTTT. It specifies CASRRDRGSGNTIYF.